The sequence of this T cell receptor beta chain was determined in a study of vaccination and CD4 T cells after COVID-19. Study-level background: Stimulation of the cells used overlapping spike peptide pools from SARS-CoV-2 and from the common cold coronaviruses HCoV-NL63, HCoV-OC43 and HCoV-229E. General observations from the study: Median SARS-CoV-2-reactive clonotypes rose from about 20 to 38, not significantly.

Treatment meaning: roughly 10-day PBMC culture with coronavirus spike peptide pools or control peptides (ViraFEST assay). This clonotype showed up just a few times. Its antigen is not identified. V was clipped by 6 bases and J by 0 bases, with 14 bases between them. Germline V gives CDR1 MDHEN, CDR2 SYDVKM. The CDR3 runs to 15 residues. An Oncomine TCR Beta short-read assay was used to sequence the DNA from cultured CD4+ T cells. MiXCR, run by TCRdb on the PCR reads, gives a single entry per CDR3 protein. The table records 20,000 or so distinct CDR3 sequences, 67% of them present only once. This chain uses TRBV28 with TRBJ1-2; possibly TRBD1 for D (6 bases). Source material: CD4+ T cells from blood, cultured in vitro. The TCR comes from a human donor who had recovered from COVID-19. This CDR3 is CASRAYTGSNYGYTF. For the CDR3, the DNA is TGTGCCAGCAGGGCTTATACAGGGTCTAACTATGGCTACACCTTC.